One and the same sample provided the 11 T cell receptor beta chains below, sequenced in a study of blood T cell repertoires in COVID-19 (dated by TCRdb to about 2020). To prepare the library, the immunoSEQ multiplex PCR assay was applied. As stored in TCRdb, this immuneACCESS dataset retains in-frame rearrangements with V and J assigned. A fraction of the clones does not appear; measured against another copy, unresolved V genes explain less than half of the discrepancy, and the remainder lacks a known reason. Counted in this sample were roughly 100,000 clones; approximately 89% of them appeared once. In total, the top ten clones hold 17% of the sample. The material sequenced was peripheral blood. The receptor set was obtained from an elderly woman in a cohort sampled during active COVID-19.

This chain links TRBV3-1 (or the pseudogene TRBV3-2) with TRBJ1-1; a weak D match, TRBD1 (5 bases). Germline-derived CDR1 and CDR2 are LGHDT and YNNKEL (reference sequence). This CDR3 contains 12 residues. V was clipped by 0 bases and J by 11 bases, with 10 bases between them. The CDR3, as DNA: TGTGCCAGCAGCCAAGAGCGGGGGTTGGCTTTCTTT. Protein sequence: CASSQERGLAFF.

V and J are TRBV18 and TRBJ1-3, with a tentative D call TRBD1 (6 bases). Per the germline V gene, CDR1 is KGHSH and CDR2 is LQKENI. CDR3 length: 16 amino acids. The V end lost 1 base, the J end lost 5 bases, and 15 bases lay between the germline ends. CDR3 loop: CASSPRQGSFRNTIYF. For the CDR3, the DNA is TGTGCCAGCTCACCACGGCAGGGGAGTTTCAGAAACACCATATATTTT. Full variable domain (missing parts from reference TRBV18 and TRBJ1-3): NAGVMQNPRHLVRRRGQEARLRCSPMKGHSHVYWYRQLPEEGLKFMVYLQKENIIDESGMPKERFSAEFPKEGPSILRIQQVVRGDSAAYFCASSPRQGSFRNTIYFGEGSWLTVV.

CDR3 loop: CATSREKGTSEPRGNEQFF. Here the CDR3 DNA reads TGTGCCACCAGCAGAGAGAAGGGGACTAGCGAGCCAAGGGGCAATGAGCAGTTCTTC. The V and J genes are TRBV15 and TRBJ2-1, with 10 bases that match TRBD2. The CDR3 length is 19 residues. Germline V gene lookup returns CDR1 LNHNV and CDR2 YYDKDF (reference sequence). J lost 6 bases, V lost 0 bases, and 14 bases had no gene match.

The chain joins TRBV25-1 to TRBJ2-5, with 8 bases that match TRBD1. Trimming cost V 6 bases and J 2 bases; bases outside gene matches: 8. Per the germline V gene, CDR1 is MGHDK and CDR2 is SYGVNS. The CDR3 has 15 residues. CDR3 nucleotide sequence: TGTGCCAGCAGCCAGACAGGGGTACTACAAGAGACCCAGTACTTC. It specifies CASSQTGVLQETQYF.

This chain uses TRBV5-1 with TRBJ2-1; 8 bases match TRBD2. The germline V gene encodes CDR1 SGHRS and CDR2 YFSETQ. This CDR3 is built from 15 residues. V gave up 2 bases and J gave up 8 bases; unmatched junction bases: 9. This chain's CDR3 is CASSFFGSGVDEQFF. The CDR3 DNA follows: TGCGCCAGCAGCTTCTTTGGTAGCGGGGTAGATGAGCAGTTCTTC.

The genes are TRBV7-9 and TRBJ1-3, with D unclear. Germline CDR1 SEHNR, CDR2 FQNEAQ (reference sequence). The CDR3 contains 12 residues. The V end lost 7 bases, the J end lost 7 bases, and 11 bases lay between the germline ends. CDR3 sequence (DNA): TGTGCCAGCACTGGGCAATCGAACACCATATATTTT. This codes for CASTGQSNTIYF.

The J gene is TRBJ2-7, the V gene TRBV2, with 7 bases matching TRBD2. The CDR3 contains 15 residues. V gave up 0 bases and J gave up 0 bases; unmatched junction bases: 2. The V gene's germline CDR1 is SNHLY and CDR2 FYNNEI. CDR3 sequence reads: CASSEAGGYSYEQYF. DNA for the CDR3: TGTGCCAGCAGTGAAGCGGGAGGGTACTCCTACGAGCAGTACTTC. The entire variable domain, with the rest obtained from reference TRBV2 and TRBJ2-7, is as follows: EPEVTQTPSHQVTQMGQEVILRCVPISNHLYFYWYRQILGQKVEFLVSFYNNEISEKSEIFDDQFSVERPDGSNFTLKIRSTKLEDSAMYFCASSEAGGYSYEQYFGPGTRLTVT.

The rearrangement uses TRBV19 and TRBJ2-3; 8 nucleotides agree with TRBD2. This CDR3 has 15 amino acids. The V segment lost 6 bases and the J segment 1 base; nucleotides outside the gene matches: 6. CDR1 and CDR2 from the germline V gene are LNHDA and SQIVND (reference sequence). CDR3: CASRKGLGGTDTQYF. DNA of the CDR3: TGTGCCAGTAGAAAGGGACTAGGGGGCACAGATACGCAGTATTTT.

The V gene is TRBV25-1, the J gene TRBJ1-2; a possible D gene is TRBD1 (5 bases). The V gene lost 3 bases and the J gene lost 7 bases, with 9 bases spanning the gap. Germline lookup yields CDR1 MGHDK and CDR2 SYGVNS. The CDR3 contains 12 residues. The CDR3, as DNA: TGTGCCAGCAGTGAGACAGTAGGTGGCTACACCTTC. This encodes CASSETVGGYTF.

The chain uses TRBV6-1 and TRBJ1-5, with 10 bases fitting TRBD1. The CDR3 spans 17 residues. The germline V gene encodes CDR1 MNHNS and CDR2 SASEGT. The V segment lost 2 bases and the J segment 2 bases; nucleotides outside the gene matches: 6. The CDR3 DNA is TGTGCCAGCAGTGAACTGGGACAGGGGACCGGCAATCAGCCCCAGCATTTT. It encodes CASSELGQGTGNQPQHF.

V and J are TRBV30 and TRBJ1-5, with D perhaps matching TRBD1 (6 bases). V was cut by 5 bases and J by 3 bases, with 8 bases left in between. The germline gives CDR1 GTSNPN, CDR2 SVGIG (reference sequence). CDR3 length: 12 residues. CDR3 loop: CAWGGPNQPQHF. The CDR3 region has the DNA TGTGCCTGGGGGGGCCCCAATCAGCCCCAGCATTTT.